These 8 T cell receptor beta chains were sequenced from one sample in a study of blood T cell repertoires in COVID-19. Assay: immunoSEQ multiplex PCR; the TCRdb copy retains only in-frame clones and omits some. Of about 250,000 clones in the sample, around nine tenths were seen once. Material: peripheral blood. Receptors were obtained from a man between 18 and 35 years old with active or convalescent COVID-19.

This clone appeared a few times. The chain employs TRBV20-1 and TRBJ1-4, with D perhaps matching TRBD1 (6 bases). In germline, CDR1 is DFQATT, CDR2 SNEGSKA (reference sequence). The CDR3 totals 13 residues. V lost 3 bases and J 3 bases, leaving 8 bases between the germline ends. The CDR3 reads CSASQGSNEKLFF. The CDR3, as DNA: TGCAGTGCTAGTCAGGGGTCTAATGAAAAACTGTTTTTT.

V and J are TRBV6-1 and TRBJ1-5, with a tentative D call TRBD1 (6 bases). V lost 2 bases and J 0 bases, leaving 11 bases between the germline ends. Germline CDR1 is MNHNS and CDR2 is SASEGT. This CDR3 region has 16 residues. The CDR3 loop reads CASSEQGPYSNQPQHF. The CDR3 DNA reads TGTGCCAGCAGTGAACAGGGGCCGTATAGCAATCAGCCCCAGCATTTT.

CDR3 residues: CASSLANVGGYEQYF. In DNA form, the CDR3 reads TGCGCCAGCAGCTTGGCCAATGTCGGGGGCTACGAGCAGTACTTC. J is TRBJ2-7 and V is TRBV5-1, with D perhaps matching TRBD2 (6 bases). The CDR3 length is 15 residues. Germline V lookup: CDR1 SGHRS, CDR2 YFSETQ. V was shortened by 0 bases and J by 3 bases, with 13 bases between the two germline ends. The variable domain in full, with the rest retrieved from reference TRBV5-1 and TRBJ2-7, is KAGVTQTPRYLIKTRGQQVTLSCSPISGHRSVSWYQQTPGQGLQFLFEYFSETQRNKGNFPGRFSGRQFSNSRSEMNVSTLELGDSALYLCASSLANVGGYEQYFGPGTRLTVT.

This clone occurred once. For the CDR3, the DNA is TGTGCCAGCAGTTTCAGGGGAGATACGCAGTATTTT. The encoded protein is CASSFRGDTQYF. The genes are TRBV13 and TRBJ2-3; a weak D match, TRBD1 (6 bases). CDR1 is PRHDT, CDR2 FYEKMQ, per germline (reference sequence). The CDR3 extends over 12 amino acids. The V and J ends lost 6 bases and 5 bases respectively, with 9 bases between them.

About this clone itself: Other DNA sequences in this sample translate to the same CDR3. DNA of the CDR3: TGCGCCAGCAGCACCGGGACAGGGAGCAATCAGCCCCAGCATTTT. Its protein is CASSTGTGSNQPQHF. This chain links TRBV5-1 with TRBJ1-5; TRBD1 aligns across 9 bases. The germline CDR1 and CDR2 sequences are SGHRS and YFSETQ. The junction had 3 bases not matched to a gene; V was cut back by 4 bases and J by 1 base. CDR3 length: 15 residues.

This chain joins TRBV7-3 and TRBJ2-5, with 7 nucleotides matching TRBD1. The CDR3 consists of 15 residues. Germline V CDR1 and CDR2: SGHTA, FQGTGA. V lost 5 bases and J lost 3; bases outside the gene matches: 9. The CDR3 DNA follows: TGTGCCAGCAGCCCGAAAGACAGGGTTGAAGAGACCCAGTACTTC. Its translation: CASSPKDRVEETQYF.

The V gene is TRBV5-1, the J gene TRBJ1-1, with D unclear. The CDR3 runs 14 residues. Trimming shortened V by 4 bases and J by 4 bases, and 14 bases separated the two germline ends. In germline, CDR1 is SGHRS, CDR2 YFSETQ. DNA for the CDR3: TGCGCCAGCAGCCTCCCGGAGGCTGGCACTGAAGCTTTCTTT. Amino acids: CASSLPEAGTEAFF.

This clone has more than one count but fewer than ten. The V gene is TRBV12-3 or TRBV12-4, the J gene TRBJ2-4; D is unresolved. V gave up 3 bases and J gave up 7 bases, with 10 bases separating them. The CDR3 covers 13 residues. The CDR3 protein is CASSFGGRNIQYF. CDR3 DNA sequence: TGTGCCAGCAGTTTCGGCGGAAGGAACATTCAGTACTTC.